The 10 T cell receptor beta chains presented below share a single source sample, sequenced in a study of radiotherapy plus CTLA-4 blockade in lung cancer. TCRdb keeps only in-frame clones here, not all; method: immunoSEQ multiplex PCR. The data hold tens of thousands of clones, with roughly 70% observed a single time. The sequencing here drew on peripheral blood, taken from a patient treated with radiotherapy plus ipilimumab. All receptors derive from a human donor with non-small cell lung cancer who had stable disease on radiotherapy plus ipilimumab.

The chain links TRBV7-2 to TRBJ2-7; TRBD2 might be the D (6 bases). The V end was cut by 1 base, the J end by 2 bases, with 15 bases between. This CDR3 has 16 residues. Germline V gene lookup returns CDR1 SGHTA and CDR2 FQGNSA. CDR3 nucleotide sequence: TGTGCCAGCAGCTTAGGGTCCGGGGGTGGCACCTACGAGCAGTACTTC. This encodes CASSLGSGGGTYEQYF.

The genes are TRBV5-8 and TRBJ1-1; perhaps TRBD1 as D (6 bases). Germline V CDR1 and CDR2: SGHTS, YDEGEE. The ends were cut back, 5 bases at V and 7 bases at J, with 12 bases in the middle. The CDR3 contains 12 residues. CDR3 sequence reads: CASRQDRLEAFF. The CDR3 region has the DNA TGTGCCAGCAGGCAAGACAGGCTTGAAGCTTTCTTT.

The gene calls are TRBV7-9 and TRBJ2-5, with TRBD2 matching over 12 bases. CDR1 SEHNR and CDR2 FQNEAQ come from the germline V gene (reference sequence). V shed 4 bases, J shed 4 bases, and the junction held 7 bases outside the gene matches. This CDR3 spans 16 amino acids. For the CDR3, the DNA is TGTGCCAGCAGCTGGGTGACTAGCGGGAGATTAGAGACCCAGTACTTC. This sequence encodes CASSWVTSGRLETQYF. The full variable domain, with the rest looked up from reference TRBV7-9 and TRBJ2-5, is DTGVSQNPRHKITKRGQNVTFRCDPISEHNRLYWYRQTLGQGPEFLTYFQNEAQLEKSRLLSDRFSAERPKGSFSTLEIQRTEQGDSAMYLCASSWVTSGRLETQYFGPGTRLLVL.

The chain uses TRBV4-3 and TRBJ1-3; the D is unclear. The length of the CDR3 is 15 residues. Germline loops: CDR1 LGHNA, CDR2 YSLEER. V was pared by 5 bases and J by 0 bases, with 11 bases between. The CDR3 nucleotides read TGCGCCAGCAGCTCGTACAGAATCTCTGGAAACACCATATATTTT. Its protein is CASSSYRISGNTIYF.

The CDR3 region is CASSFSSGNWGNEQFF. The CDR3 nucleotides read TGCGCCAGCAGCTTTTCTAGCGGGAATTGGGGCAATGAGCAGTTCTTC. The rearrangement uses TRBV5-1 and TRBJ2-1; 9 bases align to TRBD2. Trimming removed 2 bases from V and 6 bases from J; junction bases left unmatched: 9. This CDR3 region has 16 residues. Germline values: CDR1 SGHRS, CDR2 YFSETQ.

The rearrangement links TRBV28 to TRBJ1-2, with D perhaps TRBD1 (6 bases). Germline V gene lookup returns CDR1 MDHEN and CDR2 SYDVKM. The CDR3 has 17 residues. V lost 6 bases and J lost 7, with 27 bases in between. The chain's CDR3 is CASRPQTGFVLGRGYTF. The DNA of the CDR3 is TGTGCCAGCAGACCACAGACAGGTTTTGTTTTAGGACGTGGCTACACCTTC.

This sequence joins TRBV19 and TRBJ2-2; TRBD2 might be the D (6 bases). The CDR3 totals 12 residues. V was cut by 5 bases and J by 8 bases, with 9 bases left in between. CDR1 is LNHDA and CDR2 is SQIVND in the germline V gene (reference sequence). In DNA form, the CDR3 reads TGTGCCAGTAGTCCCCGGGGGGGGGAGCTGTTTTTT. It specifies CASSPRGGELFF.

This clone was found once. The chain has TRBV4-2 and TRBJ2-5; D is unclear. The germline V gene has CDR1 LGHNA and CDR2 YNFKEQ. Trimming stripped 0 bases from V and 5 bases from J, with 7 bases between. CDR3 size: 13 residues. For the CDR3, the DNA is TGTGCCAGCAGCCAAGAAAGAGTCGAGACCCAGTACTTC. Its protein product is CASSQERVETQYF.

This chain connects TRBV18 to TRBJ1-1; TRBD1 matches at 7 bases. Germline V gene lookup returns CDR1 KGHSH and CDR2 LQKENI. This CDR3 has 14 residues. V dropped 6 bases and J dropped 0; count of bases not matched to a gene: 4. The CDR3 sequence is CASSTDRLNTEAFF. In DNA form, the CDR3 reads TGTGCCAGCTCGACGGACAGGCTGAACACTGAAGCTTTCTTT.

CDR3 loop: CASSFQILRPGASTDTQYF. The CDR3 DNA follows: TGTGCCAGCAGTTTCCAGATCTTACGCCCGGGCGCGAGCACAGATACGCAGTATTTT. The chain recombines TRBV28 with TRBJ2-3; D uncertain. CDR1 and CDR2 (germline): MDHEN, SYDVKM. The V gene lost 3 bases and the J gene lost 0 bases, with 22 bases spanning the gap. The CDR3 extends over 19 amino acids. The full variable domain, its missing parts supplied by reference TRBV28 and TRBJ2-3, is DVKVTQSSRYLVKRTGEKVFLECVQDMDHENMFWYRQDPGLGLRLIYFSYDVKMKEKGDIPEGYSVSREKKERFSLILESASTNQTSMYLCASSFQILRPGASTDTQYFGPGTRLTVL.